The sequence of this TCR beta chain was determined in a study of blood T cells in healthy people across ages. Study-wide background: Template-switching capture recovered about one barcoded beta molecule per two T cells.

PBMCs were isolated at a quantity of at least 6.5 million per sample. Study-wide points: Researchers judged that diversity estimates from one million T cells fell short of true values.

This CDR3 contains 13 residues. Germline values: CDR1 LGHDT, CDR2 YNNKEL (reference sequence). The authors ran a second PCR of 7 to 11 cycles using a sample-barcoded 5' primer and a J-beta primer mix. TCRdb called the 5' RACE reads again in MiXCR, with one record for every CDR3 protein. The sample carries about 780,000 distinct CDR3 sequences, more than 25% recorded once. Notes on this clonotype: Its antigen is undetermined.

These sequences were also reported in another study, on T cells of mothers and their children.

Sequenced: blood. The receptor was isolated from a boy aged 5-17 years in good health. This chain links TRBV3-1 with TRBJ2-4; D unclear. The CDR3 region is CATPRRAKNIQYF. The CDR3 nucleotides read TGTGCTACACCTCGTAGGGCCAAAAACATTCAGTACTTC.